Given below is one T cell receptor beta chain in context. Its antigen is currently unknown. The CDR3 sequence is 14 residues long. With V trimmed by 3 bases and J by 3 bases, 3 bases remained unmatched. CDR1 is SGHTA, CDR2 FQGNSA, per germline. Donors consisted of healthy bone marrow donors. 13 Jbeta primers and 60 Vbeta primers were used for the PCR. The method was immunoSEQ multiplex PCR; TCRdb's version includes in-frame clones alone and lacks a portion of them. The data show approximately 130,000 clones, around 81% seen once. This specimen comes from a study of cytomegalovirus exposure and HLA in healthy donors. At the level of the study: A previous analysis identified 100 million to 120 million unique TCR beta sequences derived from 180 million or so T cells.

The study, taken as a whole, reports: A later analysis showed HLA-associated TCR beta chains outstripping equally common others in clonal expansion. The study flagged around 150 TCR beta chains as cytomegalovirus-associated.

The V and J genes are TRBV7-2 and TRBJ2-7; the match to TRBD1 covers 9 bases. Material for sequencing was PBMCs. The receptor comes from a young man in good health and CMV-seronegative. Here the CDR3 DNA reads TGTGCCAGCAGCTTGGACAGGGGTCTCTACGAGCAGTACTTC. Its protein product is CASSLDRGLYEQYF.